Below are 3 T cell receptor beta chains sequenced from a single sample in a study of blood T cell repertoires in COVID-19 (dated by TCRdb to the early 2020s). Library construction relied on the immunoSEQ multiplex PCR assay. In TCRdb, the immuneACCESS table is reduced to in-frame sequences with V and J assigned. These tables do not hold every clone; where another copy was compared, an unresolved V gene accounts for under half, and the others remain unexplained. Recorded for this sample are 100,000 or so clones; about four fifths of them occurred a single time. The ten largest clones add up to 8.5% to 9.5% of the sample. Input material: peripheral blood. The receptors come from a woman between 65 and 79 years old with acute or convalescent COVID-19.

J is TRBJ2-5 and V is TRBV27; D remains unclear. Trimming stripped 4 bases from V and 5 bases from J, with 5 bases between. Looked up from germline, CDR1 is MNHEY and CDR2 is SMNVEV (reference sequence). The CDR3 contains 11 residues. For the CDR3, the DNA is TGTGCCAGCAGTTCCAGGGAGACCCAGTACTTC. Residues: CASSSRETQYF.

V and J are TRBV6-5 and TRBJ1-2; no definite D call. V gave up 6 bases and J gave up 2 bases, with 10 bases separating them. This CDR3 has 13 residues. Germline CDR1 and CDR2: MNHEY and SVGAGI. CDR3 sequence reads: CASSPGSNYGYTF. The CDR3 nucleotides read TGTGCCAGCAGCCCCGGGTCCAACTATGGCTACACCTTC.

The gene calls are TRBV7-3 and TRBJ2-5; TRBD2 aligns across 16 bases. Germline values: CDR1 SGHTA, CDR2 FQGTGA. V dropped 2 bases and J dropped 5; count of bases not matched to a gene: 2. The CDR3 contains 16 residues. CDR3 nucleotide sequence: TGTGCCAGCAGCTTACAGGGACTAGCGGGAGGGGAGACCCAGTACTTC. Amino acid sequence: CASSLQGLAGGETQYF.